The subject of this entry is one T cell receptor (beta chain). This sample stems from a study of blood T cell repertoires in COVID-19. Background on the study: The United States, Italy and Spain provided the acute and convalescent COVID-19 samples. Sources were T cells, B-cell-depleted T cells, or PBMCs; the material itself was cDNA or gDNA.

Authors' data handling: Scientists estimated how many nucleated cells there were by amplifying reference gene primers. The table came from immunoSEQ multiplex PCR; TCRdb's copy has only in-frame clones and leaves some out. The DNA gave D and trimming, while V, J and clone size come from that table. The table includes 90,000 to 140,000 clones, around 86% detected once. Germline V gene data show CDR1 as MNHEY and CDR2 as SMNVEV (reference sequence). V lost 3 bases, J lost 8 bases, and 6 bases stayed unmatched. This CDR3 is 16 amino acids long. The rearrangement uses TRBV27 and TRBJ2-1; 14 nucleotides line up with TRBD2. What was sequenced was peripheral blood. This receptor was obtained from an elderly man with acute or convalescent COVID-19. The CDR3 reads CASSFGLAGGQDEQFF. The DNA for the CDR3 is TGTGCCAGCAGTTTTGGACTAGCGGGAGGCCAGGATGAGCAGTTCTTC.